A selection of T cell receptor beta chains follows, all from one sample in a study of T cells in Graves' hyperthyroidism and ophthalmopathy. TCRdb analysed the multiplex PCR reads with MiXCR anew, one entry per CDR3 protein. The repertoire holds a few hundred thousand distinct CDR3 sequences, with 15% to 20% as singletons. The sequencing sample was made of blood. The origin of the receptors is a woman aged 40 to 55 with Graves' ophthalmopathy. The CDR3 runs from the conserved cysteine through the conserved F or W. The order of the fields is clone size, J gene, D gene, V gene, CDR3 DNA, CDR3 protein. D genes are given only for firm matches. Clone size appears in some rows only: once, few, many, or a class for an expanded clone.

clone size: many; J gene: TRBJ2-2; D gene: .; V gene: TRBV19; CDR3 DNA: TGTGCCAGTAGTATAGGTGGCGCGAGTCTTAGCACCGGGGAGCTGTTTTTT; CDR3 protein: CASSIGGASLSTGELFF
clone size: .; J gene: TRBJ1-2; D gene: TRBD1; V gene: TRBV6-2/TRBV6-3; CDR3 DNA: TGTGCCAGCAGTTACTACGACAGGGGGCGCGGATTGGAGGACACCTTC; CDR3 protein: CASSYYDRGRGLEDTF
clone size: many; J gene: TRBJ1-2; D gene: .; V gene: TRBV7-2; CDR3 DNA: TGTGCCAGCAGCTTAGGCGTGGGGCTGCTTGGCTACACCTTC; CDR3 protein: CASSLGVGLLGYTF
clone size: many; J gene: TRBJ2-7; D gene: TRBD1; V gene: TRBV20-1; CDR3 DNA: TGCAGTGCTAGAGTCTCGGGACAGTGGTACAACTTATACGAGCAGTACTTC; CDR3 protein: CSARVSGQWYNLYEQYF
clone size: .; J gene: TRBJ2-7; D gene: TRBD2; V gene: TRBV20-1; CDR3 DNA: TGCAGTGCTAGAGATCCCACTAGCGGGAGAGGCGAGCAGTACTTC; CDR3 protein: CSARDPTSGRGEQYF
clone size: .; J gene: TRBJ1-1; D gene: .; V gene: TRBV12-3/TRBV12-4; CDR3 DNA: TGTGCCAGCAGTGCTCAGGGACTGAACACTGAAGCTTTCTTT; CDR3 protein: CASSAQGLNTEAFF
clone size: many; J gene: TRBJ1-1; D gene: TRBD1; V gene: TRBV6-2/TRBV6-3; CDR3 DNA: TGTGCCAGCAGTTATGACCGGGACAGGTCCCTGCGAGTGGCTGAAGCTTTCTTT; CDR3 protein: CASSYDRDRSLRVAEAFF
clone size: many; J gene: TRBJ1-2; D gene: .; V gene: TRBV4-1; CDR3 DNA: TGCGCCAGCAGCCAACCCCGCAGGGGTGGCGGCTACACCTTC; CDR3 protein: CASSQPRRGGGYTF
clone size: .; J gene: TRBJ2-2; D gene: .; V gene: TRBV30; CDR3 DNA: TGTGCCTGGAGTGTACGTGGGGGCCGGGGTGGGGAGCTGTTTTTT; CDR3 protein: CAWSVRGGRGGELFF
clone size: many; J gene: TRBJ1-6; D gene: .; V gene: TRBV7-9; CDR3 DNA: TGTGCCAGCAGCAGTGGGTCAAGGCGGGACAATAATTCACCCCTCCACTTT; CDR3 protein: CASSSGSRRDNNSPLHF
clone size: few; J gene: TRBJ2-7; D gene: TRBD2; V gene: TRBV29-1; CDR3 DNA: TGCAGCGTTGGCGGGAGGGGGGGCCCCTACGAGCAGTACTTC; CDR3 protein: CSVGGRGGPYEQYF
clone size: .; J gene: TRBJ2-5; D gene: .; V gene: TRBV10-3; CDR3 DNA: TGTGCCATCAGTGACTATGGACTCCAAGAGACCCAGTACTTC; CDR3 protein: CAISDYGLQETQYF
clone size: many; J gene: TRBJ2-7; D gene: TRBD2; V gene: TRBV12-3/TRBV12-4; CDR3 DNA: TGTGCCAGCAGCCCCGAGGCTAGCGGATCCGAGCAGTACTTC; CDR3 protein: CASSPEASGSEQYF
clone size: many; J gene: TRBJ2-7; D gene: TRBD2; V gene: TRBV14; CDR3 DNA: TGTGCCAGCAGTTTCCTCCGGGAGGGAGAGCAGTACTTC; CDR3 protein: CASSFLREGEQYF
clone size: many; J gene: TRBJ2-5; D gene: .; V gene: TRBV6-5; CDR3 DNA: TGTGCCAGCAGTTGGGGTAGCAAATCGGAGGGCGAGACCCAGTACTTC; CDR3 protein: CASSWGSKSEGETQYF
clone size: few; J gene: TRBJ2-2; D gene: .; V gene: TRBV6-1; CDR3 DNA: TGTGCCAGCAAGGCCATTGCCGGGGAGCTGTTTTTT; CDR3 protein: CASKAIAGELFF
clone size: .; J gene: TRBJ2-5; D gene: .; V gene: TRBV20-1; CDR3 DNA: TGCAGCAACGTGGGACACGAAGAGACCCAGTACTTC; CDR3 protein: CSNVGHEETQYF
clone size: many; J gene: TRBJ2-5; D gene: TRBD2; V gene: TRBV28; CDR3 DNA: TGTGCCAGCAGTTCGACTAGCGGGAGGAGAGAGACCCAGTACTTC; CDR3 protein: CASSSTSGRRETQYF
clone size: many; J gene: TRBJ2-6; D gene: .; V gene: TRBV11-2; CDR3 DNA: TGTGCCAGCAGCTCAGGGACTGGGGCCAACGTCCTGACTTTC; CDR3 protein: CASSSGTGANVLTF
clone size: many; J gene: TRBJ2-7; D gene: TRBD1; V gene: TRBV11-3; CDR3 DNA: TGTGCCAGCAGATCCATCGGACAGGGGAACGAGCAGTACTTC; CDR3 protein: CASRSIGQGNEQYF
clone size: .; J gene: TRBJ2-7; D gene: TRBD1; V gene: TRBV5-1; CDR3 DNA: TGCGCCAGCAGCTTGGACCGGCAGGGGGTGGTCGAGCAGTACTTC; CDR3 protein: CASSLDRQGVVEQYF
clone size: many; J gene: TRBJ2-7; D gene: .; V gene: TRBV9; CDR3 DNA: TGTGCCAGCAGCGTAGAGGACGGGCGGGACCCCTCCTACGAGCAGTACTTC; CDR3 protein: CASSVEDGRDPSYEQYF
clone size: many; J gene: TRBJ2-2; D gene: TRBD1; V gene: TRBV29-1; CDR3 DNA: TGCAGCGCTGAGACAGGGGACACCGGGGAGCTGTTTTTT; CDR3 protein: CSAETGDTGELFF
clone size: many; J gene: TRBJ2-7; D gene: TRBD1; V gene: TRBV5-1; CDR3 DNA: TGCGCCAGCAGCTTTGCTGTAGGGGGCGAAGGCGAGCAGTACTTC; CDR3 protein: CASSFAVGGEGEQYF
clone size: .; J gene: TRBJ1-2; D gene: .; V gene: TRBV4-1; CDR3 DNA: TGCGCCAGCAGCCAATCGGGGAGCTATGGCTACACCTTC; CDR3 protein: CASSQSGSYGYTF
clone size: many; J gene: TRBJ1-2; D gene: .; V gene: TRBV29-1; CDR3 DNA: TGCAGCGTTTTCGCAGATTATGGCTACACCTTC; CDR3 protein: CSVFADYGYTF